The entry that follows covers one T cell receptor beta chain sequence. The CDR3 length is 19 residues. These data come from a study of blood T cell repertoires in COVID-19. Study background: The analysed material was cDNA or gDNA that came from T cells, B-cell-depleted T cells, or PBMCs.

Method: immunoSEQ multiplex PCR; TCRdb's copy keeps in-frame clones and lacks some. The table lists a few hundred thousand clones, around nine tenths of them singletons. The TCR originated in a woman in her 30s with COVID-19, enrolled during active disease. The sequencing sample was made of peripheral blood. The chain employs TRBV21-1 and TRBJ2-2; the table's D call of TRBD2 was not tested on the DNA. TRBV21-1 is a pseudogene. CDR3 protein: CASSNERGLAGVGTGELFF. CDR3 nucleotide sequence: TGTGCCAGCAGCAATGAAAGGGGTCTAGCGGGAGTTGGCACCGGGGAGCTGTTTTTT.